This entry concerns a single TCR beta chain. The sample comes from a study of cytomegalovirus exposure and HLA in healthy donors. Use of 60 Vbeta and 13 Jbeta primers characterized the PCR. Only in-frame clones appear in the TCRdb table, and some are missing; sequencing was by immunoSEQ multiplex PCR. The sample includes under 200,000 clones, 73% of them seen just once. Germline CDR1 reads SGHNT; CDR2 reads YYREEE (reference sequence). The CDR3 runs 17 residues. The V end was cut by 1 base, the J end by 0 bases, with 15 bases between. The chain uses TRBV5-4 and TRBJ2-3; D may be TRBD2 (5 bases). This receptor was taken from a woman younger than 45 in good health and CMV-seronegative. Sequenced sample: PBMCs. The CDR3 sequence is CASSLPLARTSTDTQYF. CDR3 nucleotides: TGTGCCAGCAGCTTGCCCTTAGCGAGAACTAGCACAGATACGCAGTATTTT.